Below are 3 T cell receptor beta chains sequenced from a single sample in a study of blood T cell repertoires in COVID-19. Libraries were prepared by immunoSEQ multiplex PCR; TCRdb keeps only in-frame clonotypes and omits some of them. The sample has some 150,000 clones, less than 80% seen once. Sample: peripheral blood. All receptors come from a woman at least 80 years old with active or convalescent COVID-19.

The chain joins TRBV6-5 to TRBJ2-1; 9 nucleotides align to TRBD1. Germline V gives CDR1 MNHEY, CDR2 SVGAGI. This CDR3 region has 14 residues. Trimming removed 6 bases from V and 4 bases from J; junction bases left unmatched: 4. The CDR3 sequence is CASRQGAPYNEQFF. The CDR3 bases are TGTGCCAGCAGACAGGGGGCGCCTTACAATGAGCAGTTCTTC.

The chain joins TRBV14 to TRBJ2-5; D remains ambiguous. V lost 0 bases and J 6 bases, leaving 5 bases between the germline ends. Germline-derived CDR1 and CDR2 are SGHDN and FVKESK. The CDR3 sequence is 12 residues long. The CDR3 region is CASSQDIKTQYF. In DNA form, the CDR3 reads TGTGCCAGCAGCCAAGATATAAAGACCCAGTACTTC.

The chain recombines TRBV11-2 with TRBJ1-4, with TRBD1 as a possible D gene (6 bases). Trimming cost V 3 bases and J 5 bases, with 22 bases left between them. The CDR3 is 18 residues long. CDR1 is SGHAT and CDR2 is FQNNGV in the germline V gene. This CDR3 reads CASSFSLISTGINEKLFF. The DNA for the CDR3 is TGTGCCAGCAGCTTCTCCCTTATTTCGACAGGTATAAATGAAAAACTGTTTTTT.